A single sample is the source of the 14 T cell receptor beta chains below, sequenced in a study of OX40 agonist ivuxolimab in advanced cancers. Produced via immunoSEQ multiplex PCR; TCRdb's table is partial and in-frame only. This sample yields about 45,000 clones, of which 88% are seen a single time; 0.95% to 1.1% belongs to the top ten. The sequencing used CD4+ or CD8+ T cells sorted from blood, collected in a trial of the OX40 agonist ivuxolimab. All receptors derive from an adult with an advanced solid tumor such as melanoma, head and neck, liver or kidney cancer.

V gene TRBV6-1 combines with J gene TRBJ2-2; D possibly corresponds to TRBD1 (6 bases). This CDR3 comprises 15 residues. Germline V CDR1 and CDR2: MNHNS, SASEGT. V was cut by 1 base and J by 4 bases, with 10 bases left in between. The CDR3 DNA reads as TGTGCCAGCAGTGAAGATTACAGGGTCACCGGGGAGCTGTTTTTT. Its translation is CASSEDYRVTGELFF.

V gene TRBV10-3 combines with J gene TRBJ2-3; 7 bases fit TRBD2. This CDR3 is built from 14 residues. J lost 5 bases, V lost 8 bases, and 10 bases had no gene match. Per germline, CDR1 ENHRY and CDR2 SYGVKD. CDR3 sequence (DNA): TGTGCCATCCGGGAGGTTGGGGGAGGAGATACGCAGTATTTT. Its translation is CAIREVGGGDTQYF.

Concerning this clone: Relative to the germline gene, one junction end is altered; a read error may explain this. The chain is built from TRBV10-3 and TRBJ2-5; 9 bases map to TRBD2. The CDR3 is 16 residues long. From germline, CDR1 is ENHRY and CDR2 SYGVKD. DNA of the CDR3: TGTGCCATCAATGAGTCGAGGCTAGCGGGACAAGAGACCCAGTACTTC. Translated, it gives CAINESRLAGQETQYF.

The CDR3 DNA reads as TGTGCCAGCAGCATCTGGGAGACCCAGTACTTC. Its translation: CASSIWETQYF. The chain links TRBV7-8 to TRBJ2-5, with D hard to call. This CDR3 is built from 11 residues. The germline gives CDR1 SGHVS, CDR2 FQNEAQ. V lost 5 bases and J lost 5, with 6 bases in between.

The chain carries TRBV28 and TRBJ2-5; tentatively, D is TRBD1 (6 bases). The J call could be wrong; TRBJ2-7 is a better fit for the DNA end. Germline CDR1 reads MDHEN; CDR2 reads SYDVKM. CDR3 length: 14 residues. For the CDR3, the DNA is TGTGCCAGCAGTTTAGAGACAGGAGAGTACGAGCAGTACTTC. Its translation is CASSLETGEYEQYF.

The rearrangement uses TRBV19 and TRBJ2-7; 8 bases align to TRBD1. With V trimmed by 1 base and J by 0 bases, 2 bases remained unmatched. There are 15 residues in the CDR3. CDR1 and CDR2 (germline): LNHDA, SQIVND (reference sequence). Here the CDR3 reads CASSIGTGSSYEQYF. CDR3 coding DNA: TGTGCCAGTAGTATAGGGACAGGGAGCTCCTACGAGCAGTACTTC.

The rearrangement joins TRBV10-3 to TRBJ2-7, with 13 bases matching TRBD2. V was pared by 10 bases and J by 3 bases, with 3 bases of the junction left unmatched. CDR1 and CDR2 from the germline V gene are ENHRY and SYGVKD. The CDR3 contains 13 residues. The CDR3: CATLAGGRYEQYF. CDR3 in DNA: TGTGCCACACTAGCGGGAGGGCGCTACGAGCAGTACTTC.

DNA for the CDR3: TGCAGCGTGTCAGGGGGTTGGGGCTACACCTTC. Amino acid sequence: CSVSGGWGYTF. The chain links TRBV29-1 to TRBJ1-2; 7 bases fit TRBD1. Germline V CDR1 and CDR2: SQVTM, ANQGSEA. The CDR3 runs 11 residues. The ends lost 6 bases at V and 8 bases at J; junction bases unmatched: 6.

This clone appeared a single time. The chain recombines TRBV7-2 with TRBJ2-6, with unresolved D. Trimming shortened V by 6 bases and J by 0 bases, and 15 bases separated the two germline ends. Germline V CDR1 and CDR2: SGHTA, FQGNSA. The CDR3 loop spans 17 amino acids. CDR3 region: CASRKVHGNSGANVLTF. The CDR3 DNA sequence: TGTGCCAGCAGGAAAGTACATGGCAACTCTGGGGCCAACGTCCTGACTTTC.

In this sample, this clone turned up a few times. Other DNA variants within this sample encode the same CDR3. This chain joins TRBV30 and TRBJ2-1; 8 bases are shared with TRBD1. The germline gives CDR1 GTSNPN, CDR2 SVGIG (reference sequence). V was pared by 7 bases and J by 3 bases, with 5 bases of the junction left unmatched. This CDR3 spans 13 amino acids. DNA of the CDR3: TGTGCCTTTGGAGGACAGGGCTACAATGAGCAGTTCTTC. This gives the protein CAFGGQGYNEQFF.

A few counts support this clone. V usage is TRBV2 and J usage is TRBJ1-2; D unresolved. The CDR3 contains 11 residues. V lost 6 bases and J 2 bases, leaving 4 bases between the germline ends. The germline V gene encodes CDR1 SNHLY and CDR2 FYNNEI. The CDR3 DNA reads as TGTGCCAGCAGGCAGAACTATGGCTACACCTTC. Residues: CASRQNYGYTF. The variable domain in full, with the rest retrieved from reference TRBV2 and TRBJ1-2, is EPEVTQTPSHQVTQMGQEVILRCVPISNHLYFYWYRQILGQKVEFLVSFYNNEISEKSEIFDDQFSVERPDGSNFTLKIRSTKLEDSAMYFCASRQNYGYTFGSGTRLTVV.

This chain links TRBV2 with TRBJ2-1; D tentatively fits TRBD1 or TRBD2 (5 bases each). The V gene lost 0 bases and the J gene lost 7 bases, with 22 bases spanning the gap. CDR3 length equals 18 residues. CDR1 is SNHLY, CDR2 FYNNEI, per germline. The CDR3 protein is CASSEAVVGLGSRNEQFF. The CDR3 DNA reads as TGTGCCAGCAGTGAAGCTGTAGTGGGGCTAGGGAGCCGTAATGAGCAGTTCTTC.

The sample holds one count of this clone. The chain is built from TRBV20-1 and TRBJ2-1; no firm D call. This CDR3 contains 11 residues. The V end lost 7 bases, the J end lost 0 bases, and 4 bases lay between the germline ends. CDR1 and CDR2 from the germline V gene are DFQATT and SNEGSKA (reference sequence). CDR3 sequence (DNA): TGCAGTGGAAGCTCCTACAATGAGCAGTTCTTC. This translates into CSGSSYNEQFF.

This chain joins TRBV4-2 and TRBJ2-1; possible D gene TRBD2, 5 bases. V was cut by 5 bases and J by 2 bases, with 10 bases left in between. Germline CDR1 and CDR2: LGHNA and YNFKEQ. The CDR3 runs 14 residues. The CDR3 nucleotides are TGTGCCAGCAGCGAGGGAAGGGCCTACAATGAGCAGTTCTTC. This encodes CASSEGRAYNEQFF.